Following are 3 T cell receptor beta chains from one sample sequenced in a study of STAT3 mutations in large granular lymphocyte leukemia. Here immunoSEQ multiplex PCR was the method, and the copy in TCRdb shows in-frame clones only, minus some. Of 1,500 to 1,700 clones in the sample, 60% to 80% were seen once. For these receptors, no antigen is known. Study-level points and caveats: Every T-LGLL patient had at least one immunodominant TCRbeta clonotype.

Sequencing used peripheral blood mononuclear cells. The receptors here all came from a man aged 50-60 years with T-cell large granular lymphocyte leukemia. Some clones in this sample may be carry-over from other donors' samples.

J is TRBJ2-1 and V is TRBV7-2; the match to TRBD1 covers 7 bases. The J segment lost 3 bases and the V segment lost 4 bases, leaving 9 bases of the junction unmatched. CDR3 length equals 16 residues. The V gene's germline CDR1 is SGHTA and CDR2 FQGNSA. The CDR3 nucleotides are TGTGCCAGCAGCTATATATCAGGGACAGTCTACAATGAGCAGTTCTTC. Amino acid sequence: CASSYISGTVYNEQFF.

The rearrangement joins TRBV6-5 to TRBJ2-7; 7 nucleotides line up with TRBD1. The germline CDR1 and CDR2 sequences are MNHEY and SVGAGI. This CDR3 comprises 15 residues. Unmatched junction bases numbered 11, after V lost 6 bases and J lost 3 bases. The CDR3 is CASSPSSRGNYEQYF. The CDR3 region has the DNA TGTGCCAGCAGCCCTAGCTCCAGGGGGAACTACGAGCAGTACTTC.

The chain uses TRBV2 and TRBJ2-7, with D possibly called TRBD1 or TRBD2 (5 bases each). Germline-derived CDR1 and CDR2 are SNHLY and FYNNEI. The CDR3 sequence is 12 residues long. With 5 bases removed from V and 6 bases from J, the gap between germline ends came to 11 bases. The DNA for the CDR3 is TGTGCCAGCAGTTTGGGGGTTCCCGAGCAGTACTTC. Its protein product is CASSLGVPEQYF.